Given below is one TCR beta chain in context. This sample stems from a study of cytomegalovirus exposure and HLA in healthy donors. Germline V gene lookup returns CDR1 MNHEY and CDR2 SVGAGI. This CDR3 has 14 residues. The primer mix had 60 Vbeta and 13 Jbeta primers. Measured with immunoSEQ multiplex PCR; TCRdb has only the in-frame clones, and not every one. The sample records roughly 120,000 clones, roughly four fifths being singletons. The sequenced sample was PBMCs. This chain links TRBV6-5 with TRBJ2-5; perhaps TRBD1 as D (6 bases). The DNA end favors TRBJ2-7, so the J call may be wrong. The TCR originated in a woman under 30 in good health and CMV-seronegative. The CDR3 region is CASSRTAASYEQYF. In nucleotides, the CDR3 is TGTGCCAGCAGTCGGACAGCGGCCTCCTACGAGCAGTACTTC.